This T cell receptor beta chain appears in the sequencing data of a study of cytomegalovirus exposure and HLA in healthy donors. The PCR was carried out with 60 Vbeta primers and 13 Jbeta primers. Some clones are missing from TCRdb's copy, which holds only in-frame ones; the method was immunoSEQ multiplex PCR. The repertoire holds around 150,000 clones, over 70% seen once, with roughly 2% in the top ten. The CDR3 extends over 13 amino acids. Trimming left V 6 bases short and J 5 bases short, with 15 bases between. CDR1 is SQVTM, CDR2 ANQGSEA, per germline. Healthy individuals who donated bone marrow served as the donors. Donors counted as nominally healthy when sampled, yet unrecorded immune exposures were likely.

This receptor was identified in a woman aged 40 to 55 in good health and CMV-seronegative. Material: PBMCs. The V and J genes are TRBV29-1 and TRBJ2-3, with D tentatively TRBD2 (6 bases). For the CDR3, the DNA is TGCAGCGTGGGGGGACTTTTGGGAGATACGCAGTATTTT. It specifies CSVGGLLGDTQYF.